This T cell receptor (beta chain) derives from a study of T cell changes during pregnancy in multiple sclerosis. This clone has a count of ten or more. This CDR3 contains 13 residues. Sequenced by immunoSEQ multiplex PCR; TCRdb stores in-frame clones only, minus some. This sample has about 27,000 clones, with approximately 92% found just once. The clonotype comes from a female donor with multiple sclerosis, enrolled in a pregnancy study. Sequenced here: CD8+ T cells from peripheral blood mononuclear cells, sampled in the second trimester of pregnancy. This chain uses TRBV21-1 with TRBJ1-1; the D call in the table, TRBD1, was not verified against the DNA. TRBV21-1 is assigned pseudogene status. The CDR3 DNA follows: TGTGCCAGCGGGACAGGGGGGTCCCTTGAAGCTTTCTTT. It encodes CASGTGGSLEAFF.